The 23 T cell receptor beta chains in this list originate from one sample, sequenced in a study of early T cells in non-severe SARS-CoV-2 infection (dated by TCRdb to the early 2020s). Library construction relied on 5' RACE. These reads were obtained on a NextSeq 500. Using fastp trimming at Q25 and MiXCR clonotype assembly, TCRdb reanalyzed the public sequencing data and kept in-frame beta chains. Identical CDR3 protein sequences are pooled into one entry, listed with their most common genes and DNA. The sample table lists more than 90,000 distinct CDR3 sequences, about 13% of them with a count of one. Over 2% of the sample belongs to the ten largest clones. The sample consisted of whole blood. The receptors shown here come from an adult who was a healthcare worker with PCR-confirmed SARS-CoV-2 infection or an uninfected control (not recorded which).

This clonotype was counted only a few times. The chain recombines TRBV12-3 or TRBV12-4 with TRBJ1-2; D gene ambiguous. There are 14 residues in the CDR3. Trimming cost V 1 base and J 4 bases, with 10 bases left between them. CDR3 sequence: CASSLGGDGYGYTF. DNA of the CDR3: TGTGCCAGCAGTTTAGGCGGCGATGGCTATGGCTACACCTTC.

The chain combines TRBV28 with TRBJ1-1; TRBD1 matches at 7 bases. Germline V gives CDR1 MDHEN, CDR2 SYDVKM. This CDR3 is built from 11 residues. Germline trimming cut 5 bases from V and 8 bases from J; bases unmatched to any gene: 2. The DNA for the CDR3 is TGTGCCAGCAGTGAGGACAGGGAAGCTTTCTTT. Translated: CASSEDREAFF.

V and J are TRBV12-3 or TRBV12-4 and TRBJ1-1; D unclear. The V end was cut by 7 bases, the J end by 0 bases, with 15 bases between. CDR3 length equals 15 residues. The CDR3 loop is CASTLARYLNTEAFF. CDR3 nucleotide sequence: TGTGCCAGCACCCTGGCCAGGTACTTGAACACTGAAGCTTTCTTT.

This clonotype was seen repeatedly, ten times or more. The rearrangement joins TRBV18 to TRBJ1-5; maybe TRBD1 (5 bases). CDR1 is KGHSH and CDR2 is LQKENI in the germline V gene. The V end lost 7 bases, the J end lost 2 bases, and 15 bases lay between the germline ends. The CDR3 contains 15 residues. CDR3 nucleotide sequence: TGTGCCAGCTTATCAGGGTTGAGAGGCAATCAGCCCCAGCATTTT. Translation gives CASLSGLRGNQPQHF.

The rearrangement links TRBV10-3 to TRBJ2-5, with D perhaps assigned TRBD1 or TRBD2 (6 bases each). The CDR3 is 14 amino acids. The V end was cut by 8 bases, the J end by 4 bases, with 17 bases between. Germline loops: CDR1 ENHRY, CDR2 SYGVKD. The CDR3 region is CAIRRTAEGETQYF. CDR3 in DNA: TGTGCCATCCGGCGGACAGCGGAGGGAGAGACCCAGTACTTC.

Notes on this clonotype: A much larger clone differs from this one at a single base, so this may be a read error. The CDR3 reads CASSEPGSLNTEAYF. Here the CDR3 DNA reads TGTGCCAGCAGTGAACCGGGATCTTTGAACACTGAAGCTTACTTT. The gene calls are TRBV28 and TRBJ1-1; D not resolved. The CDR3 spans 15 residues. Germline V lookup: CDR1 MDHEN, CDR2 SYDVKM.

At least ten counts were recorded for this clonotype. The genes are TRBV11-2 and TRBJ2-2; TRBD2 agrees at 8 bases. Germline V CDR1 and CDR2: SGHAT, FQNNGV. This CDR3 has 17 amino acids. The J segment lost 5 bases and the V segment lost 7 bases, leaving 15 bases of the junction unmatched. The CDR3: CASTLRWGAGATGELFF. The CDR3 coding sequence is TGTGCCAGCACCCTGCGGTGGGGAGCGGGGGCAACCGGGGAGCTGTTTTTT.

This clonotype came up a few times. The chain uses TRBV3-1 and TRBJ1-4; perhaps TRBD1 as D (5 bases). This CDR3 has 14 amino acids. Trimming left V 4 bases short and J 11 bases short, with 17 bases between. Germline loops: CDR1 LGHDT, CDR2 YNNKEL (reference sequence). CDR3 sequence: CASSRRSDSAKLFF. CDR3 bases: TGTGCCAGCAGCCGACGCTCCGACAGCGCGAAACTGTTTTTT.

The chain combines TRBV12-3 or TRBV12-4 with TRBJ2-7; 9 bases map to TRBD1. With V trimmed by 4 bases and J by 5 bases, 6 bases remained unmatched. CDR3 length: 14 residues. The CDR3 DNA reads as TGTGCCAGCAGTTCTACAGGGGGCTGGGACGAGCAGTACTTC. Translation: CASSSTGGWDEQYF.

This clonotype was counted a few times. The chain couples TRBV28 to TRBJ1-5, with no clear D. The CDR3 contains 13 residues. The V and J ends lost 6 bases and 6 bases respectively, with 12 bases between them. CDR1 is MDHEN, CDR2 SYDVKM, per germline. The CDR3 region is CASRSGPFQPQHF. The CDR3 DNA reads as TGTGCCAGCAGATCCGGACCTTTTCAGCCCCAGCATTTT.

This clonotype was counted only a few times. The rearrangement joins TRBV3-1 to TRBJ2-5; tentatively, D is TRBD2 (5 bases). Germline V lookup: CDR1 LGHDT, CDR2 YNNKEL (reference sequence). V shed 1 base and J shed 7 bases, with 16 bases lying between them. The length of the CDR3 is 15 residues. CDR3 nucleotides: TGTGCCAGCAGCCAAGGGCCATCCGGTGGAGGGACCCAGTACTTC. It specifies CASSQGPSGGGTQYF.

The chain joins TRBV7-8 to TRBJ1-2, with D perhaps matching TRBD1 (5 bases). CDR3 length equals 15 residues. V lost 1 base to trimming and J lost 3 bases, with 12 bases between them. CDR1 and CDR2 from the germline V gene are SGHVS and FQNEAQ. The CDR3 DNA is TGTGCCAGCAGCTTAGGAGCAGGGATGGACTATGGCTACACCTTC. Protein sequence: CASSLGAGMDYGYTF.

The V and J genes are TRBV28 and TRBJ2-2; TRBD1 matches at 8 bases. The CDR3 covers 15 residues. The J segment lost 8 bases and the V segment lost 7 bases, leaving 12 bases of the junction unmatched. The germline CDR1 and CDR2 sequences are MDHEN and SYDVKM. The CDR3 spells CASTQLDREVGELFF. As DNA, the CDR3 is TGTGCCAGCACACAACTGGACAGGGAGGTTGGGGAGCTGTTTTTT.

CDR3 DNA: TGTGCCAGCAGTAGACAGGGGACTGGGGCCAACGTCCTGACTTTC. This sequence encodes CASSRQGTGANVLTF. The chain uses TRBV7-2 and TRBJ2-6; 8 bases fit TRBD1. Germline V gene sequence: CDR1 SGHTA, CDR2 FQGNSA. V shed 6 bases and J 2 bases; nucleotides not matched to a gene: 3. The CDR3 extends over 15 amino acids.

This clonotype was detected many times. In DNA form, the CDR3 reads TGTGCCAGCAGTCATGGACAGGGGTTGGGGGCCAAAAACATTCAGTACTTC. This sequence encodes CASSHGQGLGAKNIQYF. V usage is TRBV28 and J usage is TRBJ2-4; 9 bases are shared with TRBD1. The germline gives CDR1 MDHEN, CDR2 SYDVKM. This CDR3 contains 17 residues. V shed 5 bases, J shed 1 base, and the junction held 9 bases outside the gene matches.

At least ten counts were recorded for this clonotype. This chain connects TRBV19 to TRBJ2-1; D not resolved. The CDR3 covers 15 residues. The germline V and J ends were trimmed by 8 bases and 8 bases, with 22 bases remaining between them. Germline lookup yields CDR1 LNHDA and CDR2 SQIVND (reference sequence). This CDR3 is CASSAIAPGEDEQFF. Here the CDR3 DNA reads TGTGCCAGTTCGGCCATCGCCCCCGGCGAGGATGAGCAGTTCTTC.

This chain links TRBV10-3 with TRBJ2-7; D is undetermined. The germline gives CDR1 ENHRY, CDR2 SYGVKD. Trimming stripped 10 bases from V and 8 bases from J, with 24 bases between. CDR3 length: 14 residues. The CDR3 DNA follows: TGTGCCACCGCTCCAAGCCCCGGACCTACGAAGCAGTACTTC. It yields the protein CATAPSPGPTKQYF.

This clonotype has more than one count but fewer than ten. The chain combines TRBV28 with TRBJ1-5; D is uncertain. The CDR3 has 12 amino acids. Germline CDR1 reads MDHEN; CDR2 reads SYDVKM. The ends were cut back, 11 bases at V and 0 bases at J, with 8 bases in the middle. CDR3 DNA sequence: TGTGCCCTAGGTTATAGCAATCAGCCCCAGCATTTT. It encodes CALGYSNQPQHF.

This clonotype was observed many times. This chain uses TRBV29-1 with TRBJ1-4; 7 bases line up with TRBD1. The CDR3 covers 14 residues. Trimming took 3 bases from V and 7 from J; bases not matched to a gene: 8. CDR1 and CDR2 (germline): SQVTM, ANQGSEA. The CDR3 loop reads CSVEGQQQGEKLFF. DNA for the CDR3: TGCAGCGTTGAGGGACAGCAACAGGGTGAAAAACTGTTTTTT.

This clonotype has at least ten counts. J is TRBJ1-1 and V is TRBV7-6; D remains unclear. Germline V gene data show CDR1 as SGHVS and CDR2 as FNYEAQ. Trimming took 5 bases from V and 0 from J, leaving 10 bases between them. The CDR3 is 14 residues long. The CDR3 nucleotides are TGTGCCAGCAGCCCCGGCCGGTTGAACACTGAAGCTTTCTTT. Translation gives CASSPGRLNTEAFF. Combining the CDR3 with reference TRBV7-6 and TRBJ1-1 gives the whole variable domain GAGVSQSPRYKVTKRGQDVALRCDPISGHVSLYWYRQALGQGPEFLTYFNYEAQQDKSGLPNDRFSAERPEGSISTLTIQRTEQRDSAMYRCASSPGRLNTEAFFGQGTRLTVV.

The V call is TRBV6-5, the J call TRBJ2-4; 12 nucleotides match TRBD1. Germline CDR1 reads MNHEY; CDR2 reads SVGAGI. The CDR3 consists of 19 residues. V shed 6 bases and J 9 bases; nucleotides not matched to a gene: 21. CDR3 protein: CASSRKGGGLGQGASIQYF. In nucleotides, the CDR3 is TGTGCCAGCAGCCGTAAGGGGGGCGGCTTGGGACAGGGGGCAAGCATTCAGTACTTC.

This clonotype has at least ten counts. J is TRBJ2-2 and V is TRBV28; D perhaps matches TRBD1 (5 bases). With 3 bases removed from V and 5 bases from J, the gap between germline ends came to 7 bases. The CDR3 is 13 amino acids. Germline V CDR1 and CDR2: MDHEN, SYDVKM. CDR3 loop: CASSLAGTGELFF. The CDR3 region has the DNA TGTGCCAGCAGTTTGGCAGGGACCGGGGAGCTGTTTTTT.

The table lists this clonotype with a few counts. The chain has TRBV28 and TRBJ2-3; 9 bases fit TRBD1. J gave up 1 base and V 11 bases, and 4 bases lay outside the gene matches. Germline V lookup: CDR1 MDHEN, CDR2 SYDVKM. This CDR3 region has 13 residues. CDR3 sequence (DNA): TGTGCCTCACAGGGGGCTGGCACAGATACGCAGTATTTT. As protein: CASQGAGTDTQYF.